Presented here are 27 T cell receptor beta chains from one specimen sequenced in a study of blood T cell repertoires in COVID-19. Libraries were prepared by immunoSEQ multiplex PCR; TCRdb keeps only in-frame clonotypes and omits some of them. The table shows 490,000 or so clones, with more than 75% occurring only once. Input material: PBMCs or T cells enriched from blood (not recorded which). The receptors here all came from a middle-aged woman who had recovered from COVID-19.

This chain joins TRBV2 and TRBJ2-7; the match to TRBD2 covers 14 bases. V was pared by 4 bases and J by 6 bases, with 2 bases of the junction left unmatched. The CDR3 runs to 14 residues. Germline-derived CDR1 and CDR2 are SNHLY and FYNNEI. For the CDR3, the DNA is TGTGCCAGCAGTGCGGGGACTAGCGGGAGCGAGCAGTACTTC. Translation gives CASSAGTSGSEQYF.

This chain uses TRBV4-3 with TRBJ2-1; D might be TRBD2 (5 bases). The CDR3 extends over 13 amino acids. Germline V gene sequence: CDR1 LGHNA, CDR2 YSLEER. The germline V and J ends were trimmed by 3 bases and 10 bases, with 13 bases remaining between them. The CDR3 loop reads CASSHQQRREQFF. In nucleotides, the CDR3 is TGCGCCAGCAGCCATCAACAGAGGAGGGAGCAGTTCTTC.

This chain joins TRBV3-1 (or the pseudogene TRBV3-2) and TRBJ2-7; D is ambiguous. Germline CDR1 LGHDT, CDR2 YNNKEL (reference sequence). This CDR3 has 14 amino acids. Deletions cut 0 bases from V and 5 bases from J, with 11 bases between. CDR3 nucleotides: TGTGCCAGCAGCCAAGAACCGGTCCCTCACGAGCAGTACTTC. Translation gives CASSQEPVPHEQYF.

V usage is TRBV4-1 and J usage is TRBJ1-3; weak D call: TRBD1 (6 bases). Germline V gives CDR1 MGHRA, CDR2 YSYEKL. The CDR3 runs 16 residues. Trimming removed 1 base at V and 1 base at J, with 11 bases between. The CDR3 sequence is CASSQAHGTSGNTIYF. The CDR3 coding sequence is TGCGCCAGCAGCCAAGCCCACGGGACATCTGGAAACACCATATATTTT.

The table lists this clone with a count of one. The chain carries TRBV6-1 and TRBJ2-3; 8 bases are shared with TRBD2. This CDR3 spans 17 amino acids. The germline V gene encodes CDR1 MNHNS and CDR2 SASEGT. Trimming removed 1 base from V and 1 base from J; junction bases left unmatched: 7. Here the CDR3 DNA reads TGTGCCAGCAGTGAAGTGGCTAGCGGGTGGGGCACAGATACGCAGTATTTT. As protein: CASSEVASGWGTDTQYF.

The genes are TRBV4-3 and TRBJ1-2, with D unclear. This CDR3 has 14 amino acids. Germline V lookup: CDR1 LGHNA, CDR2 YSLEER. With 0 bases removed from V and 5 bases from J, the gap between germline ends came to 10 bases. CDR3 sequence: CASSQDFPGYGYTF. CDR3 coding DNA: TGCGCCAGCAGCCAAGATTTCCCGGGATATGGCTACACCTTC.

This clone was detected only once. This sequence joins TRBV6-5 and TRBJ1-2, with TRBD1 identical over 8 bases. This CDR3 region has 12 residues. Germline CDR1 is MNHEY and CDR2 is SVGAGI. Trimming removed 6 bases from V and 3 bases from J; junction bases left unmatched: 0. This CDR3 reads CASRDRDYGYTF. CDR3 DNA sequence: TGTGCCAGCAGGGACAGGGACTATGGCTACACCTTC.

The chain couples TRBV5-5 to TRBJ2-7; 7 bases line up with TRBD1. V trimming: 0 bases; J trimming: 2 bases; junction bases outside the gene matches: 5. The CDR3 spans 15 residues. Germline V gene lookup returns CDR1 SGHKS and CDR2 YYEKEE (reference sequence). CDR3 in DNA: TGTGCCAGCAGCTTGGGACCGGGACAGACCTACGAGCAGTACTTC. This gives the protein CASSLGPGQTYEQYF.

This chain uses TRBV5-4 with TRBJ2-3; 12 nucleotides agree with TRBD2. The V segment lost 5 bases and the J segment 4 bases; nucleotides outside the gene matches: 5. The CDR3 contains 15 residues. The germline V gene encodes CDR1 SGHNT and CDR2 YYREEE (reference sequence). In DNA form, the CDR3 reads TGTGCCAGCAGTTCCACTAGCGGGAGGCCAGATACGCAGTATTTT. This codes for CASSSTSGRPDTQYF.

The V call is TRBV27, the J call TRBJ2-1, with 8 nucleotides matching TRBD1. V trimming: 5 bases; J trimming: 4 bases; junction bases outside the gene matches: 10. The CDR3 has 16 residues. Germline CDR1 and CDR2: MNHEY and SMNVEV (reference sequence). The CDR3 DNA follows: TGTGCCAGCAGTCCCGGACAGGGTCTGTCATACAATGAGCAGTTCTTC. Encoded protein: CASSPGQGLSYNEQFF.

The chain joins TRBV27 to TRBJ2-7, with D possibly TRBD1 on 6 matching bases. Deletions cut 4 bases from V and 3 bases from J, with 28 bases between. The germline V gene has CDR1 MNHEY and CDR2 SMNVEV (reference sequence). The CDR3 totals 19 residues. This chain's CDR3 is CASSYRATSISRHLYEQYF. CDR3 sequence (DNA): TGTGCCAGCAGTTACAGGGCAACAAGTATTAGCCGCCACCTCTACGAGCAGTACTTC.

This chain uses TRBV27 with TRBJ2-1; possibly TRBD2 for D (6 bases). Trimming took 6 bases from V and 7 from J, leaving 22 bases between them. The CDR3 length is 16 residues. CDR1 is MNHEY, CDR2 SMNVEV, per germline (reference sequence). For the CDR3, the DNA is TGTGCCAGCAGATCAGAACTAGCCAGAGGAATAAATGAGCAGTTCTTC. It specifies CASRSELARGINEQFF.

The chain links TRBV7-9 to TRBJ2-1, with D tentatively TRBD2 (6 bases). In germline, CDR1 is SEHNR, CDR2 FQNEAQ (reference sequence). CDR3 length: 18 residues. V was pared by 2 bases and J by 3 bases, with 20 bases between. The DNA of the CDR3 is TGTGCCAGCAGCTTAACAGCGGGCTCCGAAAAAATCTACAATGAGCAGTTCTTC. Translated, it gives CASSLTAGSEKIYNEQFF.

The chain recombines TRBV18 with TRBJ1-4, with a tentative D call TRBD1 (6 bases). The V and J ends lost 1 base and 8 bases respectively, with 14 bases between them. Germline CDR1 reads KGHSH; CDR2 reads LQKENI. The CDR3 is 15 residues long. The CDR3 is CASSPQQGVEEKLFF. The CDR3 nucleotides read TGTGCCAGCTCACCACAACAGGGAGTGGAGGAAAAACTGTTTTTT.

The CDR3 sequence is CSVEEVWTSGREGYNEQFF. CDR3 bases: TGCAGCGTTGAAGAGGTCTGGACTAGCGGGAGAGAAGGTTACAATGAGCAGTTCTTC. This chain connects TRBV29-1 to TRBJ2-1; 13 bases are a match to TRBD2. CDR1 is SQVTM, CDR2 ANQGSEA, per germline. The CDR3 extends over 19 amino acids. Trimming cost V 0 bases and J 4 bases; bases outside gene matches: 12.

V is TRBV30 and J is TRBJ1-6; weak D call: TRBD1 (6 bases). The CDR3 spans 15 residues. Trimming took off 6 bases at V and 13 bases at J, with 25 bases between the two ends. Germline-derived CDR1 and CDR2 are GTSNPN and SVGIG (reference sequence). CDR3 region: CACKVPTGTPVPLHF. CDR3 bases: TGTGCCTGCAAAGTACCTACAGGGACCCCTGTGCCCCTCCACTTT.

The chain links TRBV7-9 to TRBJ1-4; 9 bases are shared with TRBD1. This CDR3 is built from 14 residues. V lost 5 bases and J lost 6; bases outside the gene matches: 4. Germline values: CDR1 SEHNR, CDR2 FQNEAQ (reference sequence). In DNA form, the CDR3 reads TGTGCCAGCAGCCCGGGACAGGGATATGAAAAACTGTTTTTT. The encoded protein is CASSPGQGYEKLFF.

The V call is TRBV19, the J call TRBJ1-2, with 10 nucleotides matching TRBD1. Trimming cost V 0 bases and J 4 bases; bases outside gene matches: 8. Germline loops: CDR1 LNHDA, CDR2 SQIVND (reference sequence). The CDR3 extends over 17 amino acids. CDR3 nucleotide sequence: TGTGCCAGTAGTATAGATCCGGGACAGGGGAGTTTCTATGGCTACACCTTC. Amino acids: CASSIDPGQGSFYGYTF.

This clone was observed a handful of times. J is TRBJ1-2 and V is TRBV6-2 or TRBV6-3; possible D gene TRBD1, 5 bases. The germline V gene encodes CDR1 MNHEY and CDR2 SVGEGT. This CDR3 is built from 13 residues. V was trimmed by 6 bases and J by 5 bases, leaving 13 bases between them. The CDR3 nucleotides read TGTGCCAGCAGCTCAGTGAGACAGTATGGCTACACCTTC. Protein sequence: CASSSVRQYGYTF.

V usage is TRBV5-8 and J usage is TRBJ1-5; 7 nucleotides agree with TRBD1. In germline, CDR1 is SGHTS, CDR2 YDEGEE. This CDR3 is 15 amino acids long. The V gene end was trimmed by 4 bases and the J gene end by 2 bases; junction bases not matched to a gene: 6. Here the CDR3 DNA reads TGTGCCAGCAGCCTCGGGACAGTGGGCAATCAGCCCCAGCATTTT. Its protein is CASSLGTVGNQPQHF.

This clone appeared a single time. The chain uses TRBV4-1 and TRBJ2-3; 7 nucleotides agree with TRBD2. The CDR3 has 15 amino acids. The junction had 5 bases not matched to a gene; V was cut back by 5 bases and J by 0 bases. In germline, CDR1 is MGHRA, CDR2 YSYEKL. The chain's CDR3 is CASSASGTSTDTQYF. The CDR3 nucleotides are TGCGCCAGCAGCGCTAGCGGTACAAGCACAGATACGCAGTATTTT.

This chain joins TRBV27 and TRBJ2-2; TRBD2 matches 9 bases. The CDR3 has 15 amino acids. The junction had 9 bases not matched to a gene; V was cut back by 7 bases and J by 6 bases. Germline V CDR1 and CDR2: MNHEY, SMNVEV (reference sequence). The CDR3: CASTLGSGSPGELFF. CDR3 bases: TGTGCCAGCACCTTGGGTAGCGGGAGCCCCGGGGAGCTGTTTTTT.

This clone turned up a few times. The chain recombines TRBV4-3 with TRBJ2-7; 7 bases match TRBD2. Germline CDR1 reads LGHNA; CDR2 reads YSLEER. V trimming: 4 bases; J trimming: 7 bases; junction bases outside the gene matches: 13. CDR3 size: 15 residues. The DNA of the CDR3 is TGCGCCAGCAGCCCGGGCCGGGGGGAGTTGGGGGAGCAGTACTTC. It yields the protein CASSPGRGELGEQYF.

A single count supports this clone. This rearrangement joins TRBV7-2 to TRBJ1-3; TRBD1 matches 7 bases. The germline CDR1 and CDR2 sequences are SGHTA and FQGNSA. Unmatched junction bases numbered 5, after V lost 5 bases and J lost 4 bases. The CDR3 extends over 14 amino acids. The CDR3 region has the DNA TGTGCCAGCAGCCCGACAGGGTGGGGAAACACCATATATTTT. Its translation is CASSPTGWGNTIYF.

The rearrangement links TRBV19 to TRBJ1-5, with D possibly matching TRBD1 (6 bases). Trimming shortened V by 3 bases and J by 5 bases, and 14 bases separated the two germline ends. Per the germline V gene, CDR1 is LNHDA and CDR2 is SQIVND (reference sequence). This CDR3 is built from 15 residues. CDR3 nucleotides: TGTGCCAGTAGTATTGGGGGCAGGGTTTATCAGCCCCAGCATTTT. It is translated as CASSIGGRVYQPQHF.

The genes are TRBV12-3 or TRBV12-4 and TRBJ2-7; no reliable D call. The ends were cut back, 6 bases at V and 2 bases at J, with 8 bases in the middle. The CDR3 spans 12 residues. Written as DNA, the CDR3 is TGTGCCAGCAGCCCCAACACCTACGAGCAGTACTTC. Translating gives CASSPNTYEQYF.

This clone occurred once. The genes are TRBV30 and TRBJ1-2; the D gene is possibly TRBD1 (6 bases). V dropped 7 bases and J dropped 3 bases, with 21 bases sitting between them. CDR3 length equals 15 residues. Germline V gene sequence: CDR1 GTSNPN, CDR2 SVGIG (reference sequence). The CDR3, as DNA: TGTGCCTCGCAACTTAGATACAGGGCGGACTATGGCTACACCTTC. Translation: CASQLRYRADYGYTF.